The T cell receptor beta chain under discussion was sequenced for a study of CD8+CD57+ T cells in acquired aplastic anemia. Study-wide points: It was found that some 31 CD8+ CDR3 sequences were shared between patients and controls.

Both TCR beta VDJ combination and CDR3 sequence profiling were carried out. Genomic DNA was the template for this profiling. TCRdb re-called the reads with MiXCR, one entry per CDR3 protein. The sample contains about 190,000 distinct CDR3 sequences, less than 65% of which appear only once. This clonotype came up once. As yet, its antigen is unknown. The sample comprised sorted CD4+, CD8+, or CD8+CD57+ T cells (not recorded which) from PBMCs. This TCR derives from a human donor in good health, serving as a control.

The CDR3 nucleotides are TGTGCCAGCAGCTTAGGTCCAGGGCTCTATGGCTACACCTTC. Translated, it gives CASSLGPGLYGYTF. This rearrangement joins TRBV7-3 to TRBJ1-2; tentative D call: TRBD1 (5 bases). The germline V gene encodes CDR1 SGHTA and CDR2 FQGTGA. The CDR3 sequence is 14 residues long. The V end was cut by 2 bases, the J end by 4 bases, with 11 bases between.